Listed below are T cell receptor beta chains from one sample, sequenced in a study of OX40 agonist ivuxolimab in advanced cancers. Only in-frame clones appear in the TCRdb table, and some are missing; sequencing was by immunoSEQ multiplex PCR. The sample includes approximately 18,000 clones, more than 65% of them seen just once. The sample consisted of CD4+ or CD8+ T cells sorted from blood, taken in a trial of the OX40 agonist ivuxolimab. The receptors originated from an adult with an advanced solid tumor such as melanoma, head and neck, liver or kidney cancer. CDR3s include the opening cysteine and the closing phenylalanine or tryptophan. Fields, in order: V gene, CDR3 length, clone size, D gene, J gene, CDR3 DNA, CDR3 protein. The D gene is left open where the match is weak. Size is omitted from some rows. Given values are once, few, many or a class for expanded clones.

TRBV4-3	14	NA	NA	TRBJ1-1	TGCGCCAGCAGCCAAGAGGTTGGGAGCACTGAAGCTTTCTTT	CASSQEVGSTEAFF
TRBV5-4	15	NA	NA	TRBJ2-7	TGTGCCAGCAGCCCCTCCGGGGGAATTATCTACGAGCAGTACTTC	CASSPSGGIIYEQYF
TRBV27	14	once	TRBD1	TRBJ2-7	TGTGCCAGCAGTCAGGGACAGGCGGCGTACGAGCAGTACTTC	CASSQGQAAYEQYF
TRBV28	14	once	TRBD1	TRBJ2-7	TGTGCCAGCAGAGGGGGGACAGGGGGCTACGAGCAGTACTTC	CASRGGTGGYEQYF
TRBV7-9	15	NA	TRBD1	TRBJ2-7	TGTGCCAGCAGCTTCGGACAGGGGGACCCCTACGAACAGTACTTC	CASSFGQGDPYEQYF
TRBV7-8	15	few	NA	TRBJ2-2	TGTGCCAGCAGCCTACAGGGCCCGAACACCGGGGAGCTGTTTTTT	CASSLQGPNTGELFF
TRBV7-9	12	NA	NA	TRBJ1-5	TGTGCCAGCAGCTTAGTAGGGCAGCCCCAGCATTTT	CASSLVGQPQHF
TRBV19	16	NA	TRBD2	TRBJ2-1	TGTGCCAGTAGTCCGCTGACTAGCGGTTACTACAATGAGCAGTTCTTC	CASSPLTSGYYNEQFF
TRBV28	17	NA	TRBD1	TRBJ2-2	TGTGCCAGCAGTTTCCCCCTAGTCACAGGGGTGACCGGGGAGCTGTTTTTT	CASSFPLVTGVTGELFF
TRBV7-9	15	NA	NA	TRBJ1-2	TGTGCCAGCAGCTTAGCGGGCCAGGGCCTCTATGGCTACACCTTC	CASSLAGQGLYGYTF
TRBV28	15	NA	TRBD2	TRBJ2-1	TGTGCCAGCACCTTACGCCTAGCGGGAGGCAATGAGCAGTTCTTC	CASTLRLAGGNEQFF
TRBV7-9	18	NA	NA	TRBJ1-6	TGTGCCAGCAGCTTACCGTCGGACTTGAGCTCCTATAATTCACCCCTCCACTTT	CASSLPSDLSSYNSPLHF
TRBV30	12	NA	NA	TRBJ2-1	TGTGCCTGGAGAGGCCCAGGGAATGAGCAGTTCTTC	CAWRGPGNEQFF
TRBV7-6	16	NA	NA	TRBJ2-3	TGTGCCAGCAGCTTTCAGGACACGGCAAGCACAGATACGCAGTATTTT	CASSFQDTASTDTQYF
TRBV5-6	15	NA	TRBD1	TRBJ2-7	TGTGCCAGCAGTCCGGGACAGGGGCGAACCTACGAGCAGTACTTC	CASSPGQGRTYEQYF
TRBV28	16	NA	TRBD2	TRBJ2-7	TGTGCCAGCAGTTTGGGACTAGCGGGCCCCATCTACGAGCAGTACTTC	CASSLGLAGPIYEQYF
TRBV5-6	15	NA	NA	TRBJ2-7	TGTGCCAGCAGCTTGTCCCAGGACGTCTCCTACGAGCAGTACTTC	CASSLSQDVSYEQYF
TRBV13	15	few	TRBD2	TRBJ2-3	TGTGCCAGCAGCTCGGGACTAGATATAGCAGATACGCAGTATTTT	CASSSGLDIADTQYF
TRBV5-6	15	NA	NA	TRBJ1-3	TGTGCCAGCAGCTTGGCCGGGATCTCTGGAAACACCATATATTTT	CASSLAGISGNTIYF
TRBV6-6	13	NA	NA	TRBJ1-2	TGTGCCAGCAGTTACTTCCGGGGCGATGGCTACACCTTC	CASSYFRGDGYTF
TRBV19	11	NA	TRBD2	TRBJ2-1	TGTGCAGCGGGAGATTACAATGAGCAGTTCTTC	CAAGDYNEQFF
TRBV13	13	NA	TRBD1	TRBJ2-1	TGTGCCAGCAGCTCGGACAGGGGGAATGAGCAGTTCTTC	CASSSDRGNEQFF